This passage covers 3 T cell receptor beta chains from one sample sequenced in a study of CD8 T cells in Susac syndrome. About 0.45 to 1 ug RNA was reverse transcribed with random hexamers. One entry per CDR3 protein, called by TCRdb with MiXCR from the immunoSEQ multiplex PCR reads. The sample holds a few hundred thousand distinct CDR3 sequences, 85% to 90% seen once. Sequences were obtained from CD8+ T cells from PBMCs. The receptors come from a human donor with multiple sclerosis.

This sequence joins TRBV7-7 and TRBJ2-5; no definite D call. The CDR3 is 13 amino acids. V was trimmed by 3 bases and J by 5 bases, leaving 10 bases between them. Germline V gene lookup returns CDR1 SSHAT and CDR2 FNYEAQ (reference sequence). The CDR3 loop reads CASSLNPIETQYF. The CDR3 region has the DNA TGTGCCAGCAGCTTGAATCCAATCGAGACCCAGTACTTC.

The V call is TRBV5-1, the J call TRBJ1-1, with no clear D. From germline, CDR1 is SGHRS and CDR2 YFSETQ. This CDR3 region has 15 residues. V dropped 4 bases and J dropped 1 base, with 14 bases sitting between them. In DNA, the CDR3 is TGCGCCAGCAGCGGCGCGGGGTATGGGAACACTGAAGCTTTCTTT. Translating it yields CASSGAGYGNTEAFF.

J is TRBJ1-5 and V is TRBV6-2 or TRBV6-3; D is uncertain. Germline V gene data show CDR1 as MNHEY and CDR2 as SVGEGT. This CDR3 contains 14 residues. Trimming shortened V by 0 bases and J by 5 bases, and 8 bases separated the two germline ends. The CDR3 nucleotides are TGTGCCAGCAGTTACTCCAGCAGCCATCAGCCCCAGCATTTT. Translated: CASSYSSSHQPQHF.